This TCR beta chain was recorded in a study of regulatory T cells in long-lasting Graves disease. The TCR beta library used iRepertoire HTBI primers with Arm-PCR amplification of CDR3. TCRdb analysed the multiplex PCR reads with MiXCR anew, one entry per CDR3 protein. The sample yields about 400,000 distinct CDR3 sequences, 15% to 20% seen once. This clonotype was counted many times. Time point here: newly diagnosed GD, antithyroid drugs for less than 3 months. Scientists built the TCR library using RNA that was extracted from PBMCs. The germline gives CDR1 SGHRS, CDR2 YFSETQ. The germline V and J ends were trimmed by 4 bases and 3 bases, with 17 bases remaining between them. The CDR3 runs to 15 residues. This same sample was also part of a study on T cells in Graves' hyperthyroidism and ophthalmopathy. According to that study: A model built on 13 V-J features separated ophthalmopathy from stable hyperthyroidism.

Sequences were derived from peripheral blood mononuclear cells (PBMCs), sampled at new diagnosis, from a patient treated with antithyroid drugs. This chain uses TRBV5-1 with TRBJ2-7; the D gene is possibly TRBD2 (5 bases). The sequence derives from a woman younger than 35 with Graves disease. The CDR3 sequence: CASSPEREPNYEQYF. In nucleotides, the CDR3 is TGCGCCAGCAGCCCCGAAAGGGAGCCTAACTACGAGCAGTACTTC.